This TCR beta chain originates from a study of radiation and T cells in renal cell carcinoma. Study-wide background: Nephrectomy followed 15 Gy stereotactic body radiation by 4 weeks.

Produced via immunoSEQ multiplex PCR; TCRdb's table is partial and in-frame only. This sample has roughly 150,000 clones; about 85% occur once, and the top ten carry 3.5% to 5%. This sample's time point: baseline pretreatment blood. Indicated treatment: 15 Gy SBRT to primary tumor, nephrectomy 4 weeks later. After SBRT, blood was collected at 2 and 4 weeks, plus baseline. The patient's renal cell carcinoma had clear cell pathology. Germline CDR1 and CDR2: LNHDA and SQIVND (reference sequence). Trimming shortened V by 4 bases and J by 11 bases, and 18 bases separated the two germline ends. The CDR3 has 14 amino acids. General study points: Pretreatment tumor biopsies were lacking, so baseline clonotypes are unknown.

About this clone itself: Its antigen is not identified.

This clonotype was sampled from a woman between 65 and 79 years old with renal cell carcinoma. The sample here was blood, taken from a patient whose treatment included radiotherapy and nephrectomy. The genes are TRBV19 and TRBJ1-5, with a tentative D call TRBD1 (6 bases). For the CDR3, the DNA is TGTGCCAGTAGTACCGGGACACGGTCTTTGGCCCAGCATTTT. This encodes CASSTGTRSLAQHF.